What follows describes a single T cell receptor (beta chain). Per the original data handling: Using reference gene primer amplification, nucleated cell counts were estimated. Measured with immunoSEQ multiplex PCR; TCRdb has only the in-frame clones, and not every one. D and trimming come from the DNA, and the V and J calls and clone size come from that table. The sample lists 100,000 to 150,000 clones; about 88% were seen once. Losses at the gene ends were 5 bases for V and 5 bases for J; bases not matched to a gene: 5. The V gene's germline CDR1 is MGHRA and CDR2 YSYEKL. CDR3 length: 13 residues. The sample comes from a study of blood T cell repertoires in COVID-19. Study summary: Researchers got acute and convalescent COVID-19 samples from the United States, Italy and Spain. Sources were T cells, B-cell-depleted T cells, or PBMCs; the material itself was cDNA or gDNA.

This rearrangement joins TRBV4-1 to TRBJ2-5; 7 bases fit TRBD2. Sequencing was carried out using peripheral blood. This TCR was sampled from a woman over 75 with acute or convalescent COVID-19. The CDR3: CASSKSGTETQYF. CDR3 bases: TGCGCCAGCAGCAAGAGCGGGACGGAGACCCAGTACTTC.